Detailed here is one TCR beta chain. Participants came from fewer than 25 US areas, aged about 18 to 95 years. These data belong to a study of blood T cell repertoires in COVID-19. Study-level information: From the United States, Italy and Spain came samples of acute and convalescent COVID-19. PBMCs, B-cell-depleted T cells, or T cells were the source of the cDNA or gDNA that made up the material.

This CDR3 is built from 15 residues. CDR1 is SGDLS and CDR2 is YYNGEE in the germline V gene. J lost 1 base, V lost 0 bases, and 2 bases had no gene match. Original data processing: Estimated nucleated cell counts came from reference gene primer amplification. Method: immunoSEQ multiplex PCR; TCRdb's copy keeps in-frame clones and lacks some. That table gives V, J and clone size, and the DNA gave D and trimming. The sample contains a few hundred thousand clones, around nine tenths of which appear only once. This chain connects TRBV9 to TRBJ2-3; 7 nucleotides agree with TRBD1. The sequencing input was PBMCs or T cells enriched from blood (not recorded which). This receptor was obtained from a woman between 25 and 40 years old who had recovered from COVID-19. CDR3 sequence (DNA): TGTGCCAGCAGCGTAGACCAGGGGGGCACAGATACGCAGTATTTT. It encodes CASSVDQGGTDTQYF. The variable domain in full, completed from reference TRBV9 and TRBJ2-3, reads DSGVTQTPKHLITATGQRVTLRCSPRSGDLSVYWYQQSLDQGLQFLIQYYNGEERAKGNILERFSAQQFPDLHSELNLSSLELGDSALYFCASSVDQGGTDTQYFGPGTRLTVL.